This TCR beta chain was captured by sequencing in a study of blood T cells in healthy people across ages (dated by TCRdb to between 2014 and 2016). Context from the whole study: Template switching captured roughly one uniquely barcoded TCR beta cDNA molecule per two T cells in model experiments. To avoid experimental bias, donors of different ages were distributed randomly across sequencing lanes. Four age groups were formed from the donors: young (average around 15 years), middle-aged (approximately 42), aged (roughly 56) and long-lived (more than 75). Two additional independent replicas of 1 million unique cDNA reads from the same blood draw were analyzed for two donors (one aged 18 to 30 and one aged 80 or older). Using deep sequencing normalized with unique cDNA molecular identifiers, the study measured how TCR beta repertoire diversity changes with age.

Notes on this clonotype: This clone's antigen is unknown. The record has no base qualities; no much larger clone is one base away.

Library method: 5' RACE. The sequencer listed for this sample is Illumina HiSeq 2500. A second about 7 to 12 cycle PCR used a sample-barcoded 5' primer and a J-beta primer mix. A unique molecular identifier was introduced onto each TCR beta cDNA molecule by a template-switch 5' adaptor carrying 12 random nucleotides. At least 2.5 million CDR3-containing paired-end reads were obtained from each sample. First-strand cDNA was synthesized from all RNA with the Mint cDNA synthesis kit, primed by a TRBC-specific oligonucleotide. After uracil-DNA glycosylase treatment, a first 18-cycle PCR used universal primers M1SS and BC2_uni_R on all cDNA. Processing in the source paper ran as follows. For normalization, 1 million high-quality reads, each with a distinct molecular identifier, were randomly selected from each sample. Reads sharing molecular identifiers were discarded rather than binned into consensus sequences. MiTCR, with a Q25 quality threshold and the strictest error-elimination algorithm, was used for CDR3 identification, clonotype clustering and error correction. Lower-bound total TCR beta diversity was estimated with a nonparametric unseen species model using Euler transformation. The public reads were quality trimmed at Q25 with fastp and then assembled into clones with MiXCR by TCRdb, keeping productive beta chains. A single entry per CDR3 protein holds the most common genes and DNA from its merged rows. The V and J calls come from TCRdb's annotation, not from the publication. The sample includes over 700,000 distinct CDR3 sequences, with around half observed a single time. Around 40% of the sample is held by the ten biggest clonotypes.

Study-wide conclusions, independent of this receptor: Estimates of total diversity based on one million sequenced T cells were regarded as lower bounds and as underestimates. As age increased, observed TCR beta diversity per million T cells dropped in a roughly linear way, and a significant reduction was already evident by age 40. Bulk unsorted PBMC profiling prevented conclusive comparison of naive and antigen-experienced compartments. Observed TCR beta diversity correlated strongly with the percentage of naive T cells measured by flow cytometry. Because the CMV infection status of the donors was unknown, age-related changes in expanded clonotypes may potentially have been confounded. Compared with the aged group, the long-lived group had more naive CD4+ T cells, fewer expanded clones and increased TCR diversity, suggesting age selection.

The roughly 39 donors, aged about 6 to 95 years, were systemically healthy Caucasian individuals from Russia. Each donor gave 8 to 10 milliliters of peripheral blood, collected into EDTA-treated Vacutainer tubes. Ficoll-Paque density-gradient centrifugation was used to isolate PBMCs, with at least 7 million per sample. Trizol reagent was used to extract total RNA from the PBMCs, yielding at least 6 micrograms per sample. The percentages of naive CD45RAhigh/CD27high T cells were determined by flow cytometry on a PBMC aliquot from every donor. The sequenced sample consisted of blood. This receptor was taken from a man aged 80 or over in good health.

The sequence in DNA is TGCAGCGTTGAGGGTACGCAGTATTTT. The translation is CSVEGTQYF. This receptor chain uses TRBV29-1 and TRBJ2-3; there is no confident call for the D gene. Trimming costs V 3 bases and J 8 bases, and their ends lie 3 bases apart. From a lookup of the germline V gene, CDR1 and CDR2 are SQVTM and ANQGSEA. The CDR3 sequence holds 9 residues, the cysteine and phenylalanine included. Only the CDR3 region is kept as DNA, spanning 27 bases read in frame from base 1.